The 22 T cell receptor beta chains given below trace back to one sample, sequenced in a study of cytomegalovirus exposure and HLA in healthy donors. The PCR was carried out with 60 Vbeta primers and 13 Jbeta primers. The method was immunoSEQ multiplex PCR; TCRdb's version includes in-frame clones alone and lacks a portion of them. The listing contains about 190,000 clones. Sample: PBMCs. All receptors come from a young woman in good health and CMV-seropositive.

The chain carries TRBV18 and TRBJ1-4, with TRBD1 as a possible D gene (6 bases). Trimming removed 6 bases at V and 3 bases at J, with 11 bases between. The CDR3 has 14 amino acids. The V gene's germline CDR1 is KGHSH and CDR2 LQKENI. The CDR3 DNA reads TGTGCCAGCTCCCCTACAGGGCCTAATGAAAAACTGTTTTTT. Its translation: CASSPTGPNEKLFF.

The chain combines TRBV5-1 with TRBJ1-1; D ambiguous. This CDR3 is built from 14 residues. V lost 1 base and J 1 base, leaving 8 bases between the germline ends. Germline assignment: CDR1 SGHRS and CDR2 YFSETQ. The CDR3 DNA is TGCGCCAGCAGCTTGAACGTAGAGAACACTGAAGCTTTCTTT. This encodes CASSLNVENTEAFF.

On this clone itself: The same CDR3 can be traced to other DNA sequences in this sample. V and J are TRBV5-1 and TRBJ1-2; the match to TRBD1 covers 10 bases. With V trimmed by 4 bases and J by 5 bases, 5 bases remained unmatched. This CDR3 contains 14 residues. Germline CDR1 is SGHRS and CDR2 is YFSETQ. Written as DNA, the CDR3 is TGCGCCAGCAGCCTAGGGGACAGGGGTTATGGCTACACCTTC. As protein: CASSLGDRGYGYTF.

The chain links TRBV7-7 to TRBJ2-2; 7 bases line up with TRBD1. V lost 5 bases and J lost 1; bases outside the gene matches: 1. Germline values: CDR1 SSHAT, CDR2 FNYEAQ (reference sequence). The CDR3 covers 14 residues. CDR3 nucleotides: TGTGCCAGCAGCAGACAGGGGAACACCGGGGAGCTGTTTTTT. It codes for CASSRQGNTGELFF.

The chain employs TRBV2 and TRBJ1-5; perhaps TRBD1 as D (5 bases). The length of the CDR3 is 16 residues. V dropped 2 bases and J dropped 1 base, with 12 bases sitting between them. Germline V CDR1 and CDR2: SNHLY, FYNNEI. CDR3 DNA sequence: TGTGCCAGCAGTGAATTGGGGGGAGGGAGCAATCAGCCCCAGCATTTT. Translated, it gives CASSELGGGSNQPQHF.

In DNA form, the CDR3 reads TGTGCCAGCAGTTTATCTACGACAGGGGGTGGAGGCTACACCTTC. This translates into CASSLSTTGGGGYTF. The rearrangement links TRBV28 to TRBJ1-2; 9 nucleotides match TRBD1. The CDR3 spans 15 residues. Trimming cost V 1 base and J 8 bases; bases outside gene matches: 8. CDR1 is MDHEN and CDR2 is SYDVKM in the germline V gene.

The genes are TRBV15 and TRBJ1-2; D gene ambiguous. Per the germline V gene, CDR1 is LNHNV and CDR2 is YYDKDF (reference sequence). The V gene lost 4 bases and the J gene lost 1 base, with 13 bases spanning the gap. The CDR3 has 15 residues. CDR3 DNA sequence: TGTGCCACCAGCACCCAACGTAGAGATAACTATGGCTACACCTTC. Protein sequence: CATSTQRRDNYGYTF. The variable domain in full, with the rest retrieved from reference TRBV15 and TRBJ1-2, is DAMVIQNPRYQVTQFGKPVTLSCSQTLNHNVMYWYQQKSSQAPKLLFHYYDKDFNNEADTPDNFQSRRPNTSFCFLDIRSPGLGDTAMYLCATSTQRRDNYGYTFGSGTRLTVV.

The chain employs TRBV4-1 and TRBJ1-2, with D maybe TRBD1 (6 bases). The CDR3 loop spans 15 amino acids. CDR1 is MGHRA and CDR2 is YSYEKL in the germline V gene. The V gene lost 3 bases and the J gene lost 5 bases, with 16 bases spanning the gap. CDR3 loop: CASSQFSRTAYGYTF. The CDR3 bases are TGCGCCAGCAGCCAGTTCTCTCGGACAGCATATGGCTACACCTTC.

This chain connects TRBV2 to TRBJ1-4; D is possibly TRBD1 (6 bases). Germline V gene sequence: CDR1 SNHLY, CDR2 FYNNEI. Trimming removed 4 bases from V and 6 bases from J, with 15 bases in between. The CDR3 extends over 15 amino acids. CDR3 residues: CASSGPGAVDEKLFF. CDR3 sequence (DNA): TGTGCCAGCAGTGGACCAGGGGCGGTGGATGAAAAACTGTTTTTT.

The chain employs TRBV5-4 and TRBJ1-2, with 7 bases that match TRBD1. Germline V gene data show CDR1 as SGHNT and CDR2 as YYREEE (reference sequence). Trimming cost V 5 bases and J 4 bases; bases outside gene matches: 8. The CDR3 extends over 14 amino acids. CDR3 bases: TGTGCCAGCAGTTTACAGGGGTGGCCCTATGGCTACACCTTC. Translated: CASSLQGWPYGYTF.

J is TRBJ2-5 and V is TRBV30; 10 bases agree with TRBD1. Trimming at V came to 0 bases and at J to 5 bases, leaving 9 bases not matched to a gene. The CDR3 runs 16 residues. The germline gives CDR1 GTSNPN, CDR2 SVGIG (reference sequence). This CDR3 reads CAWSVLSGTGAETQYF. In DNA form, the CDR3 reads TGTGCCTGGAGTGTCCTCTCAGGGACAGGGGCGGAGACCCAGTACTTC.

V is TRBV5-1 and J is TRBJ1-5; 7 bases align to TRBD1. This CDR3 region has 16 residues. The V segment lost 4 bases and the J segment 0 bases; nucleotides outside the gene matches: 7. Looked up from germline, CDR1 is SGHRS and CDR2 is YFSETQ. In nucleotides, the CDR3 is TGCGCCAGCAGCCTGACAGGGAGAAATAGCAATCAGCCCCAGCATTTT. Its translation is CASSLTGRNSNQPQHF.

The chain recombines TRBV6-6 with TRBJ1-2; D remains unclear. Trimming pared 2 bases from V and 8 bases from J, leaving 15 bases between. Germline-derived CDR1 and CDR2 are MNHNY and SVGAGI (reference sequence). The CDR3 loop spans 14 amino acids. CDR3 sequence reads: CASSYAGGPNGYTF. CDR3 DNA sequence: TGTGCCAGCAGTTACGCGGGCGGACCTAACGGCTACACCTTC.

The CDR3 protein is CASSLDSGSYNEQFF. The CDR3 bases are TGTGCCAGCAGCTTGGACTCAGGCTCCTACAATGAGCAGTTCTTC. The chain has TRBV5-6 and TRBJ2-1; D call uncertain. Germline values: CDR1 SGHDT, CDR2 YYEEEE. V lost 0 bases and J lost 0, with 7 bases in between. The CDR3 covers 15 residues.

This chain links TRBV7-9 with TRBJ1-2; possibly TRBD1 for D (5 bases). This CDR3 is built from 15 residues. Per the germline V gene, CDR1 is SEHNR and CDR2 is FQNEAQ (reference sequence). V shed 1 base and J shed 2 bases, with 11 bases lying between them. CDR3 coding DNA: TGTGCCAGCAGCTTAGTGGGGGGAACCAACTATGGCTACACCTTC. Encoded protein: CASSLVGGTNYGYTF.

V usage is TRBV15 and J usage is TRBJ1-1, with D possibly TRBD1 on 6 matching bases. CDR3 length: 12 amino acids. Germline CDR1 is LNHNV and CDR2 is YYDKDF (reference sequence). V was trimmed by 1 base and J by 11 bases, leaving 11 bases between them. CDR3: CATSRAQGSAFF. CDR3 nucleotides: TGTGCCACCAGCAGAGCCCAGGGGTCGGCTTTCTTT. The whole variable domain, filled in from reference TRBV15 and TRBJ1-1, reads DAMVIQNPRYQVTQFGKPVTLSCSQTLNHNVMYWYQQKSSQAPKLLFHYYDKDFNNEADTPDNFQSRRPNTSFCFLDIRSPGLGDTAMYLCATSRAQGSAFFGQGTRLTVV.

The chain is built from TRBV10-1 and TRBJ2-3, with TRBD2 identical over 14 bases. Trimming removed 8 bases from V and 11 bases from J; junction bases left unmatched: 6. There are 13 residues in the CDR3. Germline-derived CDR1 and CDR2 are WNHNN and SYGVQD (reference sequence). The CDR3 spells CASSPGLAGGQYF. Here the CDR3 DNA reads TGCGCCAGCTCCCCCGGACTAGCGGGGGGGCAGTATTTT.

The chain joins TRBV25-1 to TRBJ1-1; D unresolved. The CDR3 extends over 15 amino acids. Looked up from germline, CDR1 is MGHDK and CDR2 is SYGVNS. The V and J ends lost 5 bases and 3 bases respectively, with 16 bases between them. Here the CDR3 DNA reads TGTGCCAGCAGTCCCCGGGTCCTGGTTGACACTGAAGCTTTCTTT. It translates to CASSPRVLVDTEAFF.

The chain couples TRBV7-9 to TRBJ1-3, with D perhaps TRBD1 (6 bases). This CDR3 has 18 residues. V lost 5 bases and J 0 bases, leaving 20 bases between the germline ends. CDR1 is SEHNR, CDR2 FQNEAQ, per germline (reference sequence). CDR3 residues: CASSQSATGSYSGNTIYF. The CDR3 DNA follows: TGTGCCAGCAGCCAGTCAGCTACAGGGTCCTACTCTGGAAACACCATATATTTT.

V is TRBV7-9 and J is TRBJ2-3, with a weak D call TRBD2 (6 bases). Per the germline V gene, CDR1 is SEHNR and CDR2 is FQNEAQ (reference sequence). The CDR3 contains 15 residues. The V gene lost 7 bases and the J gene lost 0 bases, with 14 bases spanning the gap. In DNA form, the CDR3 reads TGTGCCAGCACCGCGGAGGGCCTAAGCACAGATACGCAGTATTTT. Translation gives CASTAEGLSTDTQYF. Based on the CDR3 plus reference TRBV7-9 and TRBJ2-3, the full variable domain is DTGVSQNPRHKITKRGQNVTFRCDPISEHNRLYWYRQTLGQGPEFLTYFQNEAQLEKSRLLSDRFSAERPKGSFSTLEIQRTEQGDSAMYLCASTAEGLSTDTQYFGPGTRLTVL.

This sequence joins TRBV2 and TRBJ2-5; D unclear. CDR3 length: 15 amino acids. Germline V gene data show CDR1 as SNHLY and CDR2 as FYNNEI. Trimming removed 4 bases from V and 4 bases from J, with 16 bases in between. The CDR3 here is CASSGLVSRAETQYF. CDR3 in DNA: TGTGCCAGCAGTGGTCTCGTTAGTCGAGCAGAGACCCAGTACTTC.

The chain recombines TRBV5-6 with TRBJ2-7; TRBD2 might be the D (6 bases). Germline V gene data show CDR1 as SGHDT and CDR2 as YYEEEE. Trimming removed 4 bases at V and 0 bases at J, with 8 bases between. The CDR3 contains 13 residues. CDR3 nucleotide sequence: TGTGCCAGCAGCCGGCGGGGCTCCTACGAGCAGTACTTC. It specifies CASSRRGSYEQYF.